This T cell receptor (beta chain) emerged from a study of cytomegalovirus exposure and HLA in healthy donors. This PCR relied on a set of 60 Vbeta primers and 13 Jbeta primers. Using immunoSEQ multiplex PCR, the repertoire was profiled, and TCRdb retains in-frame clones only, with some absent. The table shows about 200,000 clones, with 79% occurring only once. With respect to this clone: Its matching antigen is unknown.

Findings and caveats of the study: Clonal expansion, a later analysis showed, was greater in HLA-associated TCR beta chains than in equally common others. As a later analysis revealed, the rate of TCR association differed by HLA locus, with DRB1 most and HLA-C fewest.

This receptor was identified in a woman under 40 in good health and CMV-seropositive. The sequencing sample was made of PBMCs.

The CDR3 here is CASSFRTRNNSPLHF. CDR3 coding DNA: TGTGCCAGCAGCTTCCGGACAAGAAATAATTCACCCCTCCACTTT. J is TRBJ1-6 and V is TRBV11-3; D possibly corresponds to TRBD1 (5 bases). The CDR3 has 15 residues. The germline V gene encodes CDR1 SGHNT and CDR2 YENEEA. V was pared by 3 bases and J by 5 bases, with 11 bases between.